One sample yielded the 5 T cell receptor beta chains listed below, sequenced in a study of blood T cell repertoires in COVID-19. The table came from immunoSEQ multiplex PCR; TCRdb's copy has only in-frame clones and leaves some out. This sample carries about 460,000 clones, approximately 90% of them seen once, and the ten largest clones take approximately 8%. Specimen: PBMCs or T cells enriched from blood (not recorded which). Receptors originate from a woman aged 55-69 years who had recovered from COVID-19.

The chain employs TRBV10-3 and TRBJ1-1, with D unclear. The CDR3 is made up of 13 amino acids. Germline CDR1 reads ENHRY; CDR2 reads SYGVKD. Trimming removed 9 bases at V and 3 bases at J, with 14 bases between. The CDR3 DNA reads TGTGCCATGCAACGTACGCGGGACACTGAAGCTTTCTTT. Protein: CAMQRTRDTEAFF.

The chain is built from TRBV4-1 and TRBJ1-5, with no clear D. Germline CDR1 and CDR2: MGHRA and YSYEKL. There are 15 residues in the CDR3. Trimming removed 3 bases at V and 7 bases at J, with 16 bases between. CDR3 residues: CASSHPMGAGQPQHF. The CDR3 DNA reads TGCGCCAGCAGCCACCCTATGGGAGCGGGGCAGCCCCAGCATTTT.

A remark on this clone: This sample includes further DNA sequences coding for the same CDR3. This chain connects TRBV9 to TRBJ2-3; 9 bases map to TRBD2. The CDR3 consists of 16 residues. Germline trimming cut 0 bases from V and 1 base from J; bases unmatched to any gene: 3. The germline CDR1 and CDR2 sequences are SGDLS and YYNGEE. The CDR3 sequence: CASSVAQRGGTDTQYF. CDR3 nucleotide sequence: TGTGCCAGCAGCGTAGCCCAGCGGGGGGGCACAGATACGCAGTATTTT.

V usage is TRBV6-2 or TRBV6-3 and J usage is TRBJ2-1, with 8 bases aligning to TRBD2. Germline V CDR1 and CDR2: MNHEY, SVGEGT. The CDR3 is 16 residues long. V shed 0 bases and J 5 bases; nucleotides not matched to a gene: 6. CDR3 in amino acids: CASSYSSSGHNNEQFF. The CDR3 region has the DNA TGTGCCAGCAGTTACTCCTCTAGCGGGCACAACAATGAGCAGTTCTTC.

The chain employs TRBV28 and TRBJ1-1, with 8 positions matching TRBD1. This CDR3 comprises 12 residues. From germline, CDR1 is MDHEN and CDR2 SYDVKM. V lost 5 bases and J lost 11; bases outside the gene matches: 7. The chain's CDR3 is CASSPPDRVAFF. The CDR3 coding sequence is TGTGCCAGCAGTCCACCGGACAGGGTGGCTTTCTTT.